This T cell receptor beta chain appears in the sequencing data of a study of shared clonotypes between healthy human individuals. The CDR3 consists of 16 residues. Naivety among CD8 cells was defined by CD45RO negativity and positive CCR7 selection, thereby excluding terminally differentiated effector memory CD45RA+ cells. Sequenced by immunoSEQ multiplex PCR; TCRdb stores in-frame clones only, minus some. The data contain around 2,000,000 clones, roughly 95% of them singletons. The chain joins TRBV12-2 to TRBJ2-5; TRBD2, as called in the table, went unchecked against the DNA. TRBV12-2 is assigned pseudogene status. The sequence derives from a man aged 18 to 29 in good health. The sample was naive CD8+ T cells sorted from blood. The CDR3 here is CASRYLLEPPKETQYF. The DNA of the CDR3 is TGTGCAAGTCGCTACCTATTGGAGCCCCCTAAAGAGACCCAGTACTTC.